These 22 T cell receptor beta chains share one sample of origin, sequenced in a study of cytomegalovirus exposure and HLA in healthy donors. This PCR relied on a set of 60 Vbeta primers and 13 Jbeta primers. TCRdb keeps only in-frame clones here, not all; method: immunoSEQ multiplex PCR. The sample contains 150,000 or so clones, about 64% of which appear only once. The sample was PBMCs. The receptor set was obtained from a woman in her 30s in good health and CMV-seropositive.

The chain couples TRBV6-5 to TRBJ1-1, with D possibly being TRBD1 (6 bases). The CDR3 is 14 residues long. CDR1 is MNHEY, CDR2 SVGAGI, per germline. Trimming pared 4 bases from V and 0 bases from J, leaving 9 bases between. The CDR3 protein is CASSSTGLNTEAFF. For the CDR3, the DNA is TGTGCCAGCAGTTCTACAGGGCTGAACACTGAAGCTTTCTTT.

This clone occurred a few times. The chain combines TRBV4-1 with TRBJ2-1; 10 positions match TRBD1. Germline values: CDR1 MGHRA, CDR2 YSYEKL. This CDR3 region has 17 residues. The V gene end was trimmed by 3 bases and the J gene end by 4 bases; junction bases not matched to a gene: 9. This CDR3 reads CASSQRGPGQGYNEQFF. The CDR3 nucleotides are TGCGCCAGCAGCCAGAGGGGACCGGGACAGGGGTACAATGAGCAGTTCTTC.

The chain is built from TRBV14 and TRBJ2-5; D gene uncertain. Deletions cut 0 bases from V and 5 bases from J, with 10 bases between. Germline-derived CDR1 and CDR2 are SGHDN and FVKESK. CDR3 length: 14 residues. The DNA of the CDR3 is TGTGCCAGCAGCCAAGAGGGCCGCTGGGAGACCCAGTACTTC. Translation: CASSQEGRWETQYF.

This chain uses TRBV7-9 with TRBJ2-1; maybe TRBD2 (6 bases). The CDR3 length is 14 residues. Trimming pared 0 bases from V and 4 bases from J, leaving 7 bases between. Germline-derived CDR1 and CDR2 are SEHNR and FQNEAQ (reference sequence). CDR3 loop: CASSLASGYNEQFF. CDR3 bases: TGTGCCAGCAGCTTAGCTAGCGGATACAATGAGCAGTTCTTC.

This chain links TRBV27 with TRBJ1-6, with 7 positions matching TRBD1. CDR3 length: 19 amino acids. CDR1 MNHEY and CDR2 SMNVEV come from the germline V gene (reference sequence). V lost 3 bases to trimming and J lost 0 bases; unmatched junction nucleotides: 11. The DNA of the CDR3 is TGTGCCAGCAGTTTCCGACAGGGTGGCCGGAGCTCCTATAATTCACCCCTCCACTTT. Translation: CASSFRQGGRSSYNSPLHF.

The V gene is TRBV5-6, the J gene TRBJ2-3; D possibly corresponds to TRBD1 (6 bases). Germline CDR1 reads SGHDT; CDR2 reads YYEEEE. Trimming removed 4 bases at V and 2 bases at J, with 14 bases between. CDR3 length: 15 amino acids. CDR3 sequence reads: CASSARQDPTDTQYF. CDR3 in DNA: TGTGCCAGCAGCGCCAGACAGGACCCCACAGATACGCAGTATTTT.

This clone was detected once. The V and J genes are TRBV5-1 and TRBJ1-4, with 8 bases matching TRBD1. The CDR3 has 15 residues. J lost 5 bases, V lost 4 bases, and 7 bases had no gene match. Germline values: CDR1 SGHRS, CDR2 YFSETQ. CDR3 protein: CASSRDRGKNEKLFF. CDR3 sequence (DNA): TGCGCCAGCAGCCGCGACAGGGGTAAAAATGAAAAACTGTTTTTT.

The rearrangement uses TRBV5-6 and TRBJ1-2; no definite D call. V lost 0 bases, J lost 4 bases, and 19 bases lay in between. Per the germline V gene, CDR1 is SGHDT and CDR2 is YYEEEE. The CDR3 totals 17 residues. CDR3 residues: CASSLDSAGTSLYGYTF. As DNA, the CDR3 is TGTGCCAGCAGCTTGGATTCTGCCGGTACCTCGCTCTATGGCTACACCTTC.

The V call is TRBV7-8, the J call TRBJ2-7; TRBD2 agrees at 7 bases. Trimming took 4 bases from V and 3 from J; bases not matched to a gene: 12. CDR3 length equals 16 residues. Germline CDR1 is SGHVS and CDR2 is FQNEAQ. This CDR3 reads CASSSRTGTKFYEQYF. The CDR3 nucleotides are TGTGCCAGCAGCTCTCGTACCGGGACTAAATTCTACGAGCAGTACTTC.

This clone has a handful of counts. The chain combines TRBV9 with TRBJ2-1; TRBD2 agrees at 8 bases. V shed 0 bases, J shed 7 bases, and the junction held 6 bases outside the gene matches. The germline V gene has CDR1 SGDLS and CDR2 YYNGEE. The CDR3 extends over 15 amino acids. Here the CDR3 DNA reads TGTGCCAGCAGCGTAGCGGGGGGGCCGGGGAATGAGCAGTTCTTC. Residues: CASSVAGGPGNEQFF. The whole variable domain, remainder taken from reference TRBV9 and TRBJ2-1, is DSGVTQTPKHLITATGQRVTLRCSPRSGDLSVYWYQQSLDQGLQFLIQYYNGEERAKGNILERFSAQQFPDLHSELNLSSLELGDSALYFCASSVAGGPGNEQFFGPGTRLTVL.

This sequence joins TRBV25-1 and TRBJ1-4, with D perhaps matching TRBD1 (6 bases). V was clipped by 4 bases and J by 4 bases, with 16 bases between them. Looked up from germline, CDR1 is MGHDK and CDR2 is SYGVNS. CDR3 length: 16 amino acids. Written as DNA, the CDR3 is TGTGCCAGCAGTGCTACCATGACAGGACTTAATGAAAAACTGTTTTTT. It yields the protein CASSATMTGLNEKLFF.

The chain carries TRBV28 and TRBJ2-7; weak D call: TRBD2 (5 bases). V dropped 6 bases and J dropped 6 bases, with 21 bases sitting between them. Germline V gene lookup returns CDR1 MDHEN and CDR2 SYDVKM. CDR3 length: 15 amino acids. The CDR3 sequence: CASRRSGGDVAEQYF. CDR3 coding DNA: TGTGCCAGCAGGAGGTCCGGAGGAGATGTGGCCGAGCAGTACTTC.

CDR3 nucleotides: TGCGCCAGCAGCTTGGAGCGGGGGCTTCAATCACCCCTCCACTTT. The encoded protein is CASSLERGLQSPLHF. The V gene is TRBV5-1, the J gene TRBJ1-6, with D maybe TRBD1 (6 bases). The CDR3 has 15 residues. Between the trimmed V and J ends, which lost 0 bases and 10 bases, there was a span of 14 bases. Germline V lookup: CDR1 SGHRS, CDR2 YFSETQ.

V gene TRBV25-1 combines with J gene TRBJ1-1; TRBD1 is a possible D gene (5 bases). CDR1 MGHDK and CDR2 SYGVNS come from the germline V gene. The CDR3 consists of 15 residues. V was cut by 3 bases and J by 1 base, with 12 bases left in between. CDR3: CASSETQGGNTEAFF. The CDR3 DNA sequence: TGTGCCAGCAGTGAGACGCAGGGCGGGAACACTGAAGCTTTCTTT.

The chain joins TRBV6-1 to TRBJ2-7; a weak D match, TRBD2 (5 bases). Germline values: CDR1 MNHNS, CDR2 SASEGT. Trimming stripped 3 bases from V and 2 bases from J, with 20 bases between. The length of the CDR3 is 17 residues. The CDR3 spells CASSDLGWRAMAYEQYF. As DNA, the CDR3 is TGTGCCAGCAGTGATTTGGGTTGGCGGGCCATGGCCTACGAGCAGTACTTC.

This CDR3 is CASSLSSGTGLFYGYTF. CDR3 nucleotides: TGTGCCAGCAGTTTAAGTAGTGGGACAGGTTTATTCTATGGCTACACCTTC. The chain has TRBV27 and TRBJ1-2; 8 nucleotides agree with TRBD1. This CDR3 has 17 residues. The germline gives CDR1 MNHEY, CDR2 SMNVEV (reference sequence). J lost 4 bases, V lost 2 bases, and 12 bases had no gene match.

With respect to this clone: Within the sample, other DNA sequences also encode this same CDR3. For the CDR3, the DNA is TGCGCCAGCACCCGCGGGGGTAGCACAGATACGCAGTATTTT. Its translation is CASTRGGSTDTQYF. The genes are TRBV5-1 and TRBJ2-3; the match to TRBD2 covers 7 bases. Germline lookup yields CDR1 SGHRS and CDR2 YFSETQ. The CDR3 has 14 amino acids. Trimming at V came to 6 bases and at J to 0 bases, leaving 4 bases not matched to a gene.

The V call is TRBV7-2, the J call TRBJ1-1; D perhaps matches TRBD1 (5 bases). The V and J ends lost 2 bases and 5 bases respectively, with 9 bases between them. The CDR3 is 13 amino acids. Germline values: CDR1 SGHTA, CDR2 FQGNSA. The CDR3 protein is CASSLMSGTEAFF. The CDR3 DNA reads TGTGCCAGCAGCTTAATGTCAGGGACTGAAGCTTTCTTT.

Written as DNA, the CDR3 is TGCGCCAGCACCCTCCAGGGGGCAGAGAGAACTGAAGCTTTCTTT. As protein: CASTLQGAERTEAFF. The chain joins TRBV5-1 to TRBJ1-1, with TRBD1 identical over 8 bases. The trim removed 6 bases at V and 5 bases at J, leaving 12 bases unmatched. Germline assignment: CDR1 SGHRS and CDR2 YFSETQ. The CDR3 has 15 residues.

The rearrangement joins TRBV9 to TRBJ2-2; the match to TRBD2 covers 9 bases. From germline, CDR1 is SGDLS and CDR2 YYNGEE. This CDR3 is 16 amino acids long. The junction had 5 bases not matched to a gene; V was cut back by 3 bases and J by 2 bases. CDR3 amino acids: CASSAVAGVNTGELFF. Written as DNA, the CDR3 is TGTGCCAGCAGCGCTGTAGCGGGAGTTAACACCGGGGAGCTGTTTTTT.

The CDR3 DNA is TGCGCCAGCAGCTTGCGGCTACAGGGTAGGACCCTCTACGAGCAGTACTTC. This translates into CASSLRLQGRTLYEQYF. The gene calls are TRBV5-1 and TRBJ2-7; D might be TRBD1 (6 bases). Germline loops: CDR1 SGHRS, CDR2 YFSETQ. V lost 1 base and J lost 3, with 20 bases in between. CDR3 length: 17 amino acids.

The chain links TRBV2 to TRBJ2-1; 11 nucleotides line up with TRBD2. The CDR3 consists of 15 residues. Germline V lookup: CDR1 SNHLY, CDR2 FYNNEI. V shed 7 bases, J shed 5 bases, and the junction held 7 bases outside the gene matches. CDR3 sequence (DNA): TGTGCCAGCAAGATTGGACTAGCGGGTGACAATGAGCAGTTCTTC. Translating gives CASKIGLAGDNEQFF.